Included here is one T cell receptor beta chain sequence, with context. The source of the sample is a study of T cell responses to AZD1222 COVID-19 vaccine. Only in-frame clones appear in the TCRdb table, and some are missing; sequencing was by immunoSEQ multiplex PCR. Seen here are 150,000 to 160,000 clones, just over 90% observed once, and the top ten hold 1.5% to 2%. CDR1 and CDR2 (germline): MGHDK, SYGVNS. J gave up 7 bases and V 3 bases, and 8 bases lay outside the gene matches. The CDR3 runs to 15 residues. This receptor was taken from an adult in good health. The chain links TRBV25-1 to TRBJ2-2, with 7 bases fitting TRBD2. The source was peripheral blood, collected on day 0 of AZD1222 vaccination. CDR3 in DNA: TGTGCCAGCAGTGACCCCGGACTAGGCTTCGGGGAGCTGTTTTTT. The encoded protein is CASSDPGLGFGELFF.